The rows below give T cell receptor beta chains drawn from one sample of a study of T-cell memory formation after mild COVID-19. Using its own MiXCR run on the 5' RACE reads, TCRdb lists one record per CDR3 protein. This table holds more than 450,000 distinct CDR3 sequences, 18% found once. Sequenced input: PBMCs or a T cell subset sorted from them (not recorded which). The receptors here all came from an adult woman who had mild COVID-19 (a few samples of this study predate the infection). Cell type and time point are not known. The CDR3 runs from the conserved cysteine through the conserved F or W. D genes are given only for firm matches. Clone sizes are given selectively: once, few, many, or a class where the clone is expanded.

>TRBJ1-1|.|.|TRBV6-2/TRBV6-3
CASSYSRTANTEAFF
TGTGCCAGCAGTTACTCCCGGACGGCGAACACTGAAGCTTTCTTT
>TRBJ2-7|.|.|TRBV13
CASSYTTGRLSYEQYF
TGTGCCAGCAGTTACACAACAGGGCGACTCTCCTACGAGCAGTACTTC
>TRBJ1-5|few|.|TRBV19
CASSIDFTSNQPQHF
TGTGCCAGTAGTATCGACTTTACTAGCAATCAGCCCCAGCATTTT
>TRBJ1-1|few|.|TRBV24-1
CATSRHLNTEAFF
TGTGCCACCAGTAGACATCTGAACACTGAAGCTTTCTTT
>TRBJ1-2|.|.|TRBV2
CASSVWPFDYTF
TGTGCCAGCAGTGTTTGGCCCTTCGACTACACCTTC
>TRBJ1-6|.|.|TRBV5-6
CASSLASGDSGSPLHF
TGTGCCAGCAGCTTGGCTTCGGGAGACAGCGGTTCACCCCTCCACTTT
>TRBJ2-2|.|TRBD1|TRBV9
CASSAGQYTGELFF
TGTGCCAGCAGCGCGGGACAGTACACCGGGGAGCTGTTTTTT
>TRBJ2-7|few|.|TRBV19
CASSIVDSPPDYEQYF
TGTGCCAGTAGTATAGTGGACAGCCCCCCGGACTACGAGCAGTACTTC
>TRBJ2-7|.|TRBD1|TRBV29-1
CSVGGTGTYEQYF
TGCAGCGTTGGTGGGACAGGGACCTACGAGCAGTACTTC
>TRBJ2-1|few|TRBD2|TRBV27
CATTFGSGSIYNEQFF
TGTGCCACAACATTCGGGAGCGGGAGTATCTACAATGAGCAGTTCTTC
>TRBJ1-1|few|TRBD1|TRBV3-1
CASSQRTGRTEAFF
TGTGCCAGCAGCCAAAGGACAGGGCGTACTGAAGCTTTCTTT
>TRBJ1-1|few|.|TRBV7-2
CASSEIRQGAFF
TGTGCCAGCAGCGAGATCCGCCAGGGGGCTTTCTTT
>TRBJ1-1|.|.|TRBV10-3
CAISESRTANTEAFF
TGTGCCATCAGTGAGTCTAGGACAGCGAACACTGAAGCTTTCTTT
>TRBJ1-5|few|TRBD1|TRBV4-1
CASSQDHDSGQGRYQPQHF
TGCGCCAGCAGCCAAGATCATGACTCGGGACAGGGAAGATATCAGCCCCAGCATTTT